These T cell receptor beta chains were read from a single sample in a study of Ad26.COV2.S vaccination and SARS-CoV-2 variants. TCRdb keeps only in-frame clones here, not all; method: immunoSEQ multiplex PCR. The data contain some 640,000 clones, more than 80% of them singletons. Sequences were derived from peripheral blood, sampled in a trial of Ad26.COV2.S vaccine versus placebo. These receptors all stem from a person aged 18 to 65 who received the Ad26.COV2.S COVID-19 vaccine or a placebo. The CDR3 runs from the conserved cysteine through the conserved F or W. The order of the fields is J gene, clone size, V gene, D gene, CDR3 protein, CDR3 DNA. The D gene is left open where the match is weak. Clone size, where shown, is once, few, many, or a class for clones that have expanded.

>TRBJ2-5|NA|TRBV6-2/TRBV6-3|NA
CASSSYSGQETQYF
TGTGCCAGCAGTTCCTACTCAGGGCAAGAGACCCAGTACTTC
>TRBJ1-1|NA|TRBV2|TRBD1
CASSKGGNTEAFF
TGTGCCAGCAGTAAAGGGGGCAACACTGAAGCTTTCTTT
>TRBJ1-3|few|TRBV5-1|NA
CASSLDSSGNTIYF
TGCGCCAGCAGCCTGGACAGCTCTGGAAACACCATATATTTT
>TRBJ2-5|NA|TRBV18|NA
CASSPRTSPQETQYF
TGTGCCAGCTCACCACGGACCAGCCCCCAAGAGACCCAGTACTTC
>TRBJ1-1|NA|TRBV29-1|NA
CSVGPYQEAFF
TGCAGCGTAGGGCCTTACCAGGAAGCTTTCTTT
>TRBJ2-1|NA|TRBV7-9|NA
CASSLAGGNNEQFF
TGTGCCAGCAGCTTAGCGGGGGGTAACAATGAGCAGTTCTTC
>TRBJ1-3|NA|TRBV11-2|NA
CASSLDPPGRNSGNTIYF
TGTGCCAGCAGCTTAGATCCTCCGGGACGGAACTCTGGAAACACCATATATTTT
>TRBJ2-1|NA|TRBV3-1/TRBV3-2|TRBD2
CASSQTPGLTYNEQFF
TGTGCCAGCAGCCAAACTCCGGGACTAACCTACAATGAGCAGTTCTTC
>TRBJ1-4|NA|TRBV7-2|NA
CASSSGREKLFF
TGTGCCAGCAGCTCCGGACGAGAAAAACTGTTTTTT
>TRBJ1-6|once|TRBV7-2|NA
CASSFRREASPLHF
TGTGCCAGCAGCTTCCGGAGGGAGGCATCACCCCTCCACTTT
>TRBJ1-5|NA|TRBV6-2/TRBV6-3|NA
CASSYDDKGRPLRPQHF
TGTGCCAGCAGTTACGACGATAAGGGACGGCCGTTGAGGCCCCAGCATTTT
>TRBJ1-3|NA|TRBV5-1|TRBD1
CASSVTGQGDGNTIYF
TGCGCCAGCAGCGTCACGGGACAGGGTGATGGAAACACCATATATTTT
>TRBJ2-1|NA|TRBV14|NA
CASSPRGVYNEQFF
TGTGCCAGCAGCCCACGAGGAGTCTACAATGAGCAGTTCTTC
>TRBJ2-1|NA|TRBV7-9|TRBD2
CASSSPAGGVYNEQFF
TGTGCCAGCAGCTCTCCCGCGGGGGGGGTCTACAATGAGCAGTTCTTC
>TRBJ2-1|NA|TRBV5-8|TRBD1
CASSNGQDSLYNEQFF
TGTGCCAGCAGCAACGGACAGGACAGCCTATACAATGAGCAGTTCTTC
>TRBJ1-5|NA|TRBV6-5|NA
CASRRSWQPQHF
TGTGCCAGCAGACGAAGCTGGCAGCCCCAGCATTTT
>TRBJ1-2|NA|TRBV6-5|TRBD1
CASSLTGVFGYTF
TGTGCCAGCAGTTTGACAGGGGTATTTGGCTACACCTTC
>TRBJ2-1|NA|TRBV4-2|NA
CASSQSGPGQFF
TGTGCCAGCAGCCAATCAGGGCCCGGGCAGTTCTTC
>TRBJ2-5|NA|TRBV19|NA
CASPLETQYF
TGTGCCAGCCCCCTAGAGACCCAGTACTTC
>TRBJ2-7|few|TRBV19|NA
CASTQSTGTSYEQYF
TGTGCCAGTACCCAATCAACAGGGACCTCCTACGAGCAGTACTTC
>TRBJ2-6|NA|TRBV27|NA
CASSASGANVLTF
TGTGCCAGCAGCGCCTCTGGGGCCAACGTCCTGACTTTC
>TRBJ2-7|NA|TRBV5-1|NA
CASSYQTTGFYEQYF
TGCGCCAGCAGCTATCAGACCACAGGGTTCTACGAGCAGTACTTC
>TRBJ2-3|NA|TRBV9|TRBD2
CASSSQRGYTDTQYF
TGTGCCAGCAGCTCCCAGCGGGGCTACACAGATACGCAGTATTTT
>TRBJ2-5|NA|TRBV29-1|NA
CSVGTPQETQYF
TGCAGCGTCGGGACACCCCAAGAGACCCAGTACTTC
>TRBJ2-2|NA|TRBV24-1|NA
CATSKSGELFF
TGTGCCACAAGTAAATCCGGGGAGCTGTTTTTT
>TRBJ2-3|NA|TRBV5-1|TRBD1
CASSPSDRGTALRTDTQYF
TGCGCCAGCAGCCCTTCGGACAGGGGGACCGCTCTTAGGACAGATACGCAGTATTTT
>TRBJ2-4|NA|TRBV7-2|NA
CASSAGLLAKNIQYF
TGTGCCAGCAGCGCGGGCCTGCTAGCCAAAAACATTCAGTACTTC
>TRBJ1-4|NA|TRBV29-1|TRBD1
CSGGQGGEKLFF
TGCAGCGGGGGACAGGGCGGCGAAAAACTGTTTTTT
>TRBJ1-2|NA|TRBV6-2/TRBV6-3|TRBD1
CASSTTTGEGYTF
TGTGCCAGCAGCACAACGACAGGGGAGGGCTACACCTTC
>TRBJ2-7|NA|TRBV20-1|TRBD2
CSASGAGGTSYEQYF
TGCAGTGCTAGTGGAGCGGGGGGTACCAGCTACGAGCAGTACTTC
>TRBJ1-1|NA|TRBV30|NA
CAWSAGLGEAFF
TGTGCCTGGAGTGCGGGTCTTGGTGAAGCTTTCTTT
>TRBJ1-2|NA|TRBV29-1|NA
CSVVPVTAYGYTF
TGCAGCGTTGTCCCCGTAACGGCCTATGGCTACACCTTC